This TCR beta chain came from a study of OX40 agonist ivuxolimab in advanced cancers. About the research overall: The group had a mean age of approximately 60 years, ranged from roughly 23 to 85, and was roughly 80% male. Prior therapy, whether anti-PD-1, anti-PD-L1 or anti-CTLA-4, was allowed, and about 40% had some.

Only in-frame clones appear in the TCRdb table, and some are missing; sequencing was by immunoSEQ multiplex PCR. The table records fewer than 20,000 clones, 78% of them present only once. The sequence came from an adult with an advanced solid tumor such as melanoma, head and neck, liver or kidney cancer. The material sequenced was CD4+ or CD8+ T cells sorted from blood, taken in a trial of the OX40 agonist ivuxolimab.

In DNA, the CDR3 is TGTGCCAGCAGTCCGTCCCCGGGACAGGGGGCTGGCTACACCTTC. Residues: CASSPSPGQGAGYTF. The rearrangement links TRBV27 to TRBJ1-2; 12 positions agree with TRBD1. Germline V lookup: CDR1 MNHEY, CDR2 SMNVEV (reference sequence). V trimming: 5 bases; J trimming: 7 bases; junction bases outside the gene matches: 8. CDR3 length: 15 residues.